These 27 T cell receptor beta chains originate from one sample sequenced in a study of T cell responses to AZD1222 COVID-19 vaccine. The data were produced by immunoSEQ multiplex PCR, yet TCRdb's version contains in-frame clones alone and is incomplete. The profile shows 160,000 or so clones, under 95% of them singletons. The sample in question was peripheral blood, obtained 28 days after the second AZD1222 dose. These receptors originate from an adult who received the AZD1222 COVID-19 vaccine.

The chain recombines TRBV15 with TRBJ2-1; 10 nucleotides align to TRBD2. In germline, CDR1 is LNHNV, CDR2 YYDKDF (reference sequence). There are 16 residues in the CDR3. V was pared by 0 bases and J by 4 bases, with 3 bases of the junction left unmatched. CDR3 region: CATSRDASGSYNEQFF. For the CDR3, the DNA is TGTGCCACCAGCAGAGATGCTAGCGGGAGTTACAATGAGCAGTTCTTC.

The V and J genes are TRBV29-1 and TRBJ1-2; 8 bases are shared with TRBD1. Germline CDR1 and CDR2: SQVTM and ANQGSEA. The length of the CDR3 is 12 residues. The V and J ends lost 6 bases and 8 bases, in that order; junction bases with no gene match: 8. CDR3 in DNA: TGCAGCGTCGCCGGGACAGGATGGGGCTACACCTTC. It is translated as CSVAGTGWGYTF.

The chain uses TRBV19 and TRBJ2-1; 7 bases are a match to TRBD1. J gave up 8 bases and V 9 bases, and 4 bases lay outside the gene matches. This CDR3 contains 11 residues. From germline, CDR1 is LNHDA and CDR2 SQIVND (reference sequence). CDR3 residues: CASRDRDEQFF. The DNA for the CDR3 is TGTGCCAGCAGAGACAGGGATGAGCAGTTCTTC. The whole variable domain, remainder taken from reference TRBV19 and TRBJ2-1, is DGGITQSPKYLFRKEGQNVTLSCEQNLNHDAMYWYRQDPGQGLRLIYYSQIVNDFQKGDIAEGYSVSREKKESFPLTVTSAQKNPTAFYLCASRDRDEQFFGPGTRLTVL.

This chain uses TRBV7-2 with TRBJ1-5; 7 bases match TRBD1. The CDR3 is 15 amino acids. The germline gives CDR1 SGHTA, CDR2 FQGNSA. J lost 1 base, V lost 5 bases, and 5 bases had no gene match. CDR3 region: CASSPGTVSNQPQHF. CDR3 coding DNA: TGTGCCAGCAGCCCGGGGACAGTCAGCAATCAGCCCCAGCATTTT.

CDR3 nucleotides: TGTGCTAGTGGGCGAGGACAAGTATTTGGAGGTGAAGCTTTCTTT. The encoded protein is CASGRGQVFGGEAFF. J is TRBJ1-1 and V is TRBV12-5; a weak D match, TRBD1 (5 bases). Germline V lookup: CDR1 LGHNT, CDR2 FRNRAP. This CDR3 region has 15 residues. Trimming removed 6 bases from V and 7 bases from J, with 21 bases in between. Drawing the rest from reference TRBV12-5 and TRBJ1-1, the complete variable domain is DARVTQTPRHKVTEMGQEVTMRCQPILGHNTVFWYRQTMMQGLELLAYFRNRAPLDDSGMPKDRFSAEMPDATLATLKIQPSEPRDSAVYFCASGRGQVFGGEAFFGQGTRLTVV.

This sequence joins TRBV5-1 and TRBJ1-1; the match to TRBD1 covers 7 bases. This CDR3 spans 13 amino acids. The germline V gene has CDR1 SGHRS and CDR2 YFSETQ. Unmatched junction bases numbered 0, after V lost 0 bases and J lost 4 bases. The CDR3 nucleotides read TGCGCCAGCAGCTTGGAGGGGGCCACTGAAGCTTTCTTT. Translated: CASSLEGATEAFF.

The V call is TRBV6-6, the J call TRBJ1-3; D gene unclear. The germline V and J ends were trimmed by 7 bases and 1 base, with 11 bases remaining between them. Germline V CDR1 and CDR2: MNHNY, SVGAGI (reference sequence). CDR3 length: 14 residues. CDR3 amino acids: CASTSGGSGNTIYF. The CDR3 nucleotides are TGTGCCAGCACCAGCGGCGGTTCTGGAAACACCATATATTTT.

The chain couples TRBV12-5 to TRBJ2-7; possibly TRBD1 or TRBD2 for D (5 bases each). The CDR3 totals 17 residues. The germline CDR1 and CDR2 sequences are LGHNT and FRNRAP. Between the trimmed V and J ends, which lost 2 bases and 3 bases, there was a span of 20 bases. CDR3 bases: TGTGCTAGTGGTTTGACGGCCGGGACCAGGAGGATCTACGAGCAGTACTTC. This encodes CASGLTAGTRRIYEQYF.

Written as DNA, the CDR3 is TGTGCCAGCAGCCATCTTGGTAATCAGCCCCAGCATTTT. It encodes CASSHLGNQPQHF. V usage is TRBV7-9 and J usage is TRBJ1-5; D not certain. CDR3 size: 13 residues. CDR1 is SEHNR, CDR2 FQNEAQ, per germline (reference sequence). V lost 5 bases to trimming and J lost 4 bases, with 9 bases between them.

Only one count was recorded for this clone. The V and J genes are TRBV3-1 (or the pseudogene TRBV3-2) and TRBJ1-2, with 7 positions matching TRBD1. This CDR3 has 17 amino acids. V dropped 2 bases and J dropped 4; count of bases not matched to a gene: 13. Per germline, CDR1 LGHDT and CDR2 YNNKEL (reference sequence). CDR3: CASSQTDDRAFGYGYTF. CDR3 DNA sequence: TGTGCCAGCAGCCAAACGGACGACAGGGCGTTTGGCTATGGCTACACCTTC.

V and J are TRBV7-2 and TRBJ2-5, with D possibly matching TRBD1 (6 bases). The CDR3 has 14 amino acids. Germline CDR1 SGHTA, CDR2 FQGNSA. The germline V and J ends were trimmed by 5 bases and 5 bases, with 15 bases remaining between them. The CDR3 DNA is TGTGCCAGCAGCCCCCCGGGACACCGGGAGACCCAGTACTTC. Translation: CASSPPGHRETQYF.

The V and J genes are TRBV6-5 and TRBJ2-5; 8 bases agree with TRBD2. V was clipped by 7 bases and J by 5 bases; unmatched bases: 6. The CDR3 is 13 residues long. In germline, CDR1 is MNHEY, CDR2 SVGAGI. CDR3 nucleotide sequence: TGTGCCAGCATGACTAGCGAGCTGGAGACCCAGTACTTC. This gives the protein CASMTSELETQYF.

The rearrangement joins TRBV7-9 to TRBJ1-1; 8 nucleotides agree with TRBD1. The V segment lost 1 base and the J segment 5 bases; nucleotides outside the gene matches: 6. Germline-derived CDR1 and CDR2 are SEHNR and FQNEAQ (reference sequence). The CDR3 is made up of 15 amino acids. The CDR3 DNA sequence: TGTGCCAGCAGCTTAGGAACAGGGGGGAGGACTGAAGCTTTCTTT. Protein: CASSLGTGGRTEAFF.

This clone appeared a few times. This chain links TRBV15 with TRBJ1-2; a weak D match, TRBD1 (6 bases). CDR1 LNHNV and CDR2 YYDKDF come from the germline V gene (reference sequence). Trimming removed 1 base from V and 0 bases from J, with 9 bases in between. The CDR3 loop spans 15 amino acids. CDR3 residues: CATSRVRGSNYGYTF. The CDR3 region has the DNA TGTGCCACCAGCAGAGTCAGGGGCTCTAACTATGGCTACACCTTC.

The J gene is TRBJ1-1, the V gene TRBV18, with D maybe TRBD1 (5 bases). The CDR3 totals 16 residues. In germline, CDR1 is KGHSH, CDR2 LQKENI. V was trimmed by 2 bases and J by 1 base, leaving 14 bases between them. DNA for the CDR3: TGTGCCAGCTCACCAGTTTCCGACAGCGAGAACACTGAAGCTTTCTTT. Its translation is CASSPVSDSENTEAFF.

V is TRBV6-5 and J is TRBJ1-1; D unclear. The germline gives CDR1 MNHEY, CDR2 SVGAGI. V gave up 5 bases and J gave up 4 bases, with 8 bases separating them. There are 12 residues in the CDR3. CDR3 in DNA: TGTGCCAGCAGTACAGAGTTCACTGAAGCTTTCTTT. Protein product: CASSTEFTEAFF.

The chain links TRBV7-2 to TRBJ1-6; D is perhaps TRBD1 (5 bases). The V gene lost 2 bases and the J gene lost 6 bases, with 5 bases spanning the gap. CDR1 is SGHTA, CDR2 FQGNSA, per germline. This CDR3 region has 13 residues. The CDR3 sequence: CASSLQGNSPLHF. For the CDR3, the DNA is TGTGCCAGCAGCTTACAGGGTAATTCACCCCTCCACTTT.

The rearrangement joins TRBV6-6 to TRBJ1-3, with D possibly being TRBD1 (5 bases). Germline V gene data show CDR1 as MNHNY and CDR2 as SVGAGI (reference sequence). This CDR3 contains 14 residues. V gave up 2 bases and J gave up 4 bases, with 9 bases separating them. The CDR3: CASSYGTQGNTIYF. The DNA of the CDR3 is TGTGCCAGCAGTTACGGGACGCAGGGAAACACCATATATTTT.

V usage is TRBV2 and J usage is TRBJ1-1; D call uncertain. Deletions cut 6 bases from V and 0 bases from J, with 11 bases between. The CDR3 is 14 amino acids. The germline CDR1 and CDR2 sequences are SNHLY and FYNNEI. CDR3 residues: CASSDKTMNTEAFF. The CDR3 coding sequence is TGTGCCAGCAGCGATAAGACCATGAACACTGAAGCTTTCTTT.

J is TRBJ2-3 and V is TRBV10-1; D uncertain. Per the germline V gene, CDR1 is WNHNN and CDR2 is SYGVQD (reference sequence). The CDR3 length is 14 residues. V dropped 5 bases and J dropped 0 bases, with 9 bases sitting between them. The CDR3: CASSSGASTDTQYF. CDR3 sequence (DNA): TGCGCCAGCAGTTCAGGAGCTAGCACAGATACGCAGTATTTT.

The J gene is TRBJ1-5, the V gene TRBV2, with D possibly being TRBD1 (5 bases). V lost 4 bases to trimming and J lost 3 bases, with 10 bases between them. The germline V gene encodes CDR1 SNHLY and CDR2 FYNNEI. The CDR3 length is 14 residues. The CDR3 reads CASSARGHNQPQHF. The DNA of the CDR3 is TGTGCCAGCAGTGCAAGGGGCCACAATCAGCCCCAGCATTTT.

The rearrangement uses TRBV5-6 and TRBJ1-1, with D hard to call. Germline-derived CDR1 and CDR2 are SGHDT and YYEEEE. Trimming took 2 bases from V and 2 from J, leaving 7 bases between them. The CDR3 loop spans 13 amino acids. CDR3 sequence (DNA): TGTGCCAGCAGCTTCCGCAGAAACACTGAAGCTTTCTTT. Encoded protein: CASSFRRNTEAFF.

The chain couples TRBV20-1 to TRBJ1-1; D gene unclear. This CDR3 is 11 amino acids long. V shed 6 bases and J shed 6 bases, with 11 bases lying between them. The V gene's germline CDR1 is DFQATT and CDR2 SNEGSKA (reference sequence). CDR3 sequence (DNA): TGCAGTGCCCCCCGGGAAGCTGAAGCTTTCTTT. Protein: CSAPREAEAFF.

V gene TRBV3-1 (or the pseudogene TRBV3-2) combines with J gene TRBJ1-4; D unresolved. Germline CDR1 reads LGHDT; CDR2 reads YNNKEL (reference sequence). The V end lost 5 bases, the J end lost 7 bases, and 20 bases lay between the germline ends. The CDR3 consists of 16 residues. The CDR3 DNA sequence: TGTGCCAGCAGCAACCGCCGGGGATTTGATGGTGAAAAACTGTTTTTT. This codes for CASSNRRGFDGEKLFF.

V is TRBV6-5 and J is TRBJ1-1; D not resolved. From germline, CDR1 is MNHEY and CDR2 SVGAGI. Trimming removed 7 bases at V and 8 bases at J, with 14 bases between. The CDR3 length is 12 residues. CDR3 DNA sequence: TGTGCCAGCACCGTTCGCATGATAGAAGCTTTCTTT. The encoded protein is CASTVRMIEAFF.

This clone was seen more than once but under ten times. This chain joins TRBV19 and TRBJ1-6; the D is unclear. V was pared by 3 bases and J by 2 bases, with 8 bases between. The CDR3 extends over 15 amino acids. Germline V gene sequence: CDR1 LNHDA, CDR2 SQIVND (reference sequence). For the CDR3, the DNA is TGTGCCAGTAGTATTGGGTTCACCTATAATTCACCCCTCCACTTT. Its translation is CASSIGFTYNSPLHF.

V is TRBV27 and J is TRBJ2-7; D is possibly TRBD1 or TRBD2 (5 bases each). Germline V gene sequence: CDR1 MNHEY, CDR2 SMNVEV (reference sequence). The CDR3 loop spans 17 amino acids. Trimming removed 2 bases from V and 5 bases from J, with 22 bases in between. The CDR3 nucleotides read TGTGCCAGCAGTTTACTCGGCCGACGGGGCAACTCAAACGAGCAGTACTTC. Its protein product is CASSLLGRRGNSNEQYF.